This T cell receptor beta chain was captured by sequencing in a study of blood T cell repertoires in COVID-19. Enrolment of Seattle patients took place during active infection, and they were followed longitudinally. Source study methods: By means of reference gene primer amplification, nucleated cell counts were estimated. Repertoires were generated with immunoSEQ multiplex PCR, while TCRdb's copy carries only in-frame clones and drops some. Clone size and the V and J calls come from that table; the DNA yielded D and trimming. Among approximately 250,000 clones listed, 86% were seen once. In germline, CDR1 is SEHNR, CDR2 FQNEAQ (reference sequence). The CDR3 runs to 15 residues. Deletions cut 4 bases from V and 1 base from J, with 12 bases between.

This rearrangement joins TRBV7-9 to TRBJ2-3, with a weak D call TRBD2 (5 bases). The receptor comes from a woman aged 80 or over with COVID-19, enrolled during active disease. The sequenced sample consisted of peripheral blood. CDR3 in DNA: TGTGCCAGCAGCTCGGGGATCGTCGGCACAGATACGCAGTATTTT. This sequence encodes CASSSGIVGTDTQYF.